This note documents a single TCR beta chain sequence. This entry comes from a study of CD8+ T cells in alopecia areata. Sequencing used cDNA as its template, made by extracting RNA and reverse transcribing it. Sequenced by immunoSEQ multiplex PCR; TCRdb stores in-frame clones only, minus some. The table records 250,000 or so clones, roughly two thirds of them present only once. This CDR3 is built from 14 residues. Germline V gene lookup returns CDR1 SGDLS and CDR2 YYNGEE. Trimming cost V 0 bases and J 2 bases, with 8 bases left between them. The gene calls are TRBV9 and TRBJ1-1; TRBD1 is a possible D gene (5 bases). The TCR was taken from a human donor with alopecia areata. Sequenced material: CD4+ T cells sorted from blood, taken at week 0. The CDR3 protein is CASSVVGANTEAFF. The CDR3 DNA follows: TGTGCCAGCAGCGTAGTAGGGGCCAACACTGAAGCTTTCTTT.